The 21 T cell receptor beta chains below come from one sample, sequenced in a study of T-cell reconstitution after alpha-beta-depleted transplantation in children. Unique molecular identifiers were incorporated during preparation of the TCRbeta library. TCRdb ran MiXCR on the PCR reads and lists one entry per CDR3 protein. The table lists about 110,000 distinct CDR3 sequences, about 6.5% of them singletons. Sequenced material: PBMCs, mostly from graft donor cells, taken 360 days after TCRalphabeta/CD19-depleted stem cell transplant. Receptors were obtained from a male patient between 2 and 10 years old who had a stem cell transplant for acute lymphoblastic leukemia, so the T cells may come from the graft donor.

The sample holds a few counts of this clonotype. This chain uses TRBV29-1 with TRBJ1-2, with 10 bases fitting TRBD1. CDR1 and CDR2 (germline): SQVTM, ANQGSEA. V gave up 5 bases and J gave up 8 bases; unmatched junction bases: 5. The CDR3 has 12 amino acids. The CDR3 sequence: CSVLDRGEGYTF. CDR3 in DNA: TGCAGCGTTTTGGACAGGGGGGAGGGCTACACCTTC.

The rearrangement uses TRBV4-3 and TRBJ2-4; 9 bases are shared with TRBD1. The germline CDR1 and CDR2 sequences are LGHNA and YSLEER. J lost 6 bases, V lost 5 bases, and 8 bases had no gene match. CDR3 length: 15 amino acids. CDR3 DNA sequence: TGCGCCAGCAGCGAAAACAGGGGGCGACCAAACATTCAGTACTTC. Its translation is CASSENRGRPNIQYF.

This clonotype was detected only a few times. The chain recombines TRBV11-2 with TRBJ1-2; 9 positions agree with TRBD1. The V segment lost 5 bases and the J segment 8 bases; nucleotides outside the gene matches: 3. The CDR3 runs to 12 residues. Germline V gives CDR1 SGHAT, CDR2 FQNNGV. CDR3 in amino acids: CASSHDRGGYTF. The CDR3 DNA sequence: TGTGCCAGCAGCCACGACAGGGGGGGCTACACCTTC.

In this sample, this clonotype turned up many times. The gene calls are TRBV4-3 and TRBJ1-5; D might be TRBD1 (5 bases). This CDR3 has 14 residues. Germline CDR1 is LGHNA and CDR2 is YSLEER. The V end was cut by 0 bases, the J end by 6 bases, with 9 bases between. Written as DNA, the CDR3 is TGCGCCAGCAGCCAAGACAGACAGCCTCAGCCCCAGCATTTT. It specifies CASSQDRQPQPQHF.

The chain combines TRBV12-3 or TRBV12-4 with TRBJ2-3; D perhaps matches TRBD1 (5 bases). The CDR3 extends over 18 amino acids. The V gene lost 5 bases and the J gene lost 2 bases, with 23 bases spanning the gap. CDR3 nucleotide sequence: TGTGCCAGCAGTCCCAGCCGGACAAAAGCTACTCACACAGATACGCAGTATTTT. Translated: CASSPSRTKATHTDTQYF.

This clonotype came up many times. The gene calls are TRBV29-1 and TRBJ2-2, with no clear D. Germline loops: CDR1 SQVTM, CDR2 ANQGSEA. The CDR3 is 12 residues long. The V gene lost 7 bases and the J gene lost 6 bases, with 12 bases spanning the gap. The CDR3 loop reads CSAVGSPGELFF. DNA of the CDR3: TGCAGCGCCGTGGGCTCCCCCGGGGAGCTGTTTTTT.

In its sample, this clonotype was seen many times. The rearrangement joins TRBV29-1 to TRBJ1-1, with D uncertain. The CDR3 extends over 10 amino acids. V shed 3 bases and J shed 11 bases, with 10 bases lying between them. Germline values: CDR1 SQVTM, CDR2 ANQGSEA. CDR3 residues: CSVEGGGAFF. The CDR3 DNA follows: TGCAGCGTTGAGGGAGGCGGCGCTTTCTTT.

This clonotype was seen ten or more times. The gene calls are TRBV5-5 and TRBJ1-1; D is unclear. Germline CDR1 is SGHKS and CDR2 is YYEKEE (reference sequence). V lost 1 base, J lost 10 bases, and 8 bases lay in between. This CDR3 contains 11 residues. The DNA of the CDR3 is TGTGCCAGCAGCTTGATCCGATCAGCTTTCTTT. Translation gives CASSLIRSAFF.

J is TRBJ2-1 and V is TRBV11-2; possible D gene TRBD1, 5 bases. Germline values: CDR1 SGHAT, CDR2 FQNNGV. V was trimmed by 5 bases and J by 7 bases, leaving 21 bases between them. The CDR3 sequence is 16 residues long. The CDR3 nucleotides read TGTGCCAGCAGCCGTCAGGGTATGTGGTATGTTAATGAGCAGTTCTTC. The encoded protein is CASSRQGMWYVNEQFF.

The rearrangement joins TRBV7-9 to TRBJ1-3; TRBD1 matches at 8 bases. Trimming cost V 5 bases and J 4 bases; bases outside gene matches: 7. CDR1 is SEHNR, CDR2 FQNEAQ, per germline (reference sequence). CDR3 size: 15 residues. The CDR3 is CASSPGQGTGNTIYF. The CDR3, as DNA: TGTGCCAGCAGCCCCGGACAGGGAACCGGAAACACCATATATTTT.

This clonotype has at least ten counts. This chain uses TRBV5-1 with TRBJ2-3; no clear D. Germline loops: CDR1 SGHRS, CDR2 YFSETQ. The CDR3 is 16 residues long. Trimming took off 0 bases at V and 1 base at J, with 12 bases between the two ends. CDR3 nucleotides: TGCGCCAGCAGCTTGGTAACGCTTGGAGGCACAGATACGCAGTATTTT. Protein sequence: CASSLVTLGGTDTQYF.

This clonotype was seen at least ten times. This chain connects TRBV5-1 to TRBJ2-3, with D unclear. CDR1 is SGHRS and CDR2 is YFSETQ in the germline V gene. The CDR3 totals 15 residues. Deletions cut 0 bases from V and 4 bases from J, with 12 bases between. The CDR3 spells CASSLGHLGADTQYF. CDR3 DNA sequence: TGCGCCAGCAGCTTGGGACACTTAGGCGCAGATACGCAGTATTTT.

This clonotype was detected only a few times. CDR3 protein: CASSVGGTVTETQYF. The DNA for the CDR3 is TGTGCCAGCAGCGTAGGAGGGACAGTAACTGAGACCCAGTACTTC. The V call is TRBV9, the J call TRBJ2-5; TRBD1 matches 7 bases. The V gene end was trimmed by 0 bases and the J gene end by 5 bases; junction bases not matched to a gene: 7. Germline values: CDR1 SGDLS, CDR2 YYNGEE. The CDR3 contains 15 residues.

This clonotype has ten or more counts. The chain combines TRBV28 with TRBJ2-5, with 7 positions matching TRBD2. V gave up 6 bases and J gave up 3 bases; unmatched junction bases: 10. CDR1 is MDHEN and CDR2 is SYDVKM in the germline V gene. The CDR3 consists of 15 residues. The CDR3 coding sequence is TGTGCCAGCAGCACCCCGGAGCGGGGAGAAGAGACCCAGTACTTC. Translating gives CASSTPERGEETQYF.

This clonotype was recorded many times. V and J are TRBV2 and TRBJ2-1; D not certain. Trimming left V 4 bases short and J 4 bases short, with 14 bases between. Germline CDR1 is SNHLY and CDR2 is FYNNEI. This CDR3 has 15 amino acids. CDR3 residues: CASSGLHTPYNEQFF. The CDR3 bases are TGTGCCAGCAGTGGTCTACATACACCATACAATGAGCAGTTCTTC.

This clonotype was detected only a few times. This chain connects TRBV7-9 to TRBJ2-1; D is tentatively TRBD1 or TRBD2 (5 bases each). The CDR3 runs 12 residues. The germline V gene has CDR1 SEHNR and CDR2 FQNEAQ (reference sequence). The ends were cut back, 4 bases at V and 7 bases at J, with 8 bases in the middle. The CDR3 coding sequence is TGTGCCAGCAGCTGGGGGAAAAATGAGCAGTTCTTC. This codes for CASSWGKNEQFF.

This clonotype was recorded many times. The chain couples TRBV7-2 to TRBJ1-1; D gene ambiguous. This CDR3 has 11 residues. V dropped 1 base and J dropped 7 bases, with 4 bases sitting between them. Germline loops: CDR1 SGHTA, CDR2 FQGNSA. For the CDR3, the DNA is TGTGCCAGCAGCTTAGGTCTTGAAGCTTTCTTT. Translated: CASSLGLEAFF.

This clonotype has more than one count but fewer than ten. This chain joins TRBV20-1 and TRBJ1-1, with a possible D match to TRBD1 (6 bases). V gave up 6 bases and J gave up 1 base, with 15 bases separating them. Germline CDR1 and CDR2: DFQATT and SNEGSKA (reference sequence). This CDR3 has 14 amino acids. Here the CDR3 reads CSAARGAGNTEAFF. For the CDR3, the DNA is TGCAGTGCCGCTCGGGGGGCAGGGAACACTGAAGCTTTCTTT.

This clonotype was seen at least ten times. This chain links TRBV27 with TRBJ2-3, with 8 positions matching TRBD2. The J segment lost 4 bases and the V segment lost 7 bases, leaving 7 bases of the junction unmatched. Germline V CDR1 and CDR2: MNHEY, SMNVEV (reference sequence). The CDR3 runs 14 residues. The CDR3 sequence is CASTRAGGADTQYF. CDR3 nucleotides: TGTGCCAGCACCCGGGCGGGGGGCGCAGATACGCAGTATTTT.

A few counts support this clonotype. This chain joins TRBV29-1 and TRBJ1-1; D ambiguous. Germline loops: CDR1 SQVTM, CDR2 ANQGSEA. This CDR3 spans 13 amino acids. The V end lost 3 bases, the J end lost 3 bases, and 11 bases lay between the germline ends. The CDR3 is CSVELGSYTEAFF. Here the CDR3 DNA reads TGCAGCGTTGAGCTGGGCAGCTACACTGAAGCTTTCTTT.

This clonotype was recorded many times. This chain joins TRBV11-2 and TRBJ2-3; D is possibly TRBD2 (5 bases). CDR1 is SGHAT, CDR2 FQNNGV, per germline. With 0 bases removed from V and 3 bases from J, the gap between germline ends came to 10 bases. The CDR3 runs to 15 residues. CDR3 loop: CASSLDRAETDTQYF. CDR3 coding DNA: TGTGCCAGCAGCTTAGACCGAGCGGAGACAGATACGCAGTATTTT.